This is a list of T cell receptor beta chains from one sample in a study of memory CD4+ T cells and cytomegalovirus serostatus. TCRdb keeps only in-frame clones here, not all; method: immunoSEQ multiplex PCR. The table lists 45,000 to 60,000 clones, approximately 78% of them singletons. The specimen was memory CD4+ T cells from blood. The receptors were sampled from an adult in good health and CMV-seronegative. CDR3s include the opening cysteine and the closing phenylalanine or tryptophan. The order of the fields is clone size, J gene, V gene, D gene, CDR3 DNA, CDR3 protein. A D gene is named only where the DNA matches it firmly. Clone size is stated in some rows and not others, as once, few, many or a class when expanded.

>NA|TRBJ2-7|TRBV19|TRBD2
TGTGCCACCTCCCTAACGGGACTAGCGTCTGGGCAGTACTTC
CATSLTGLASGQYF
>NA|TRBJ2-7|TRBV7-9|NA
TGTGCCAGCAGCCTTTACTCGACCGCTTCCTACGAGCAGTACTTC
CASSLYSTASYEQYF
>NA|TRBJ2-2|TRBV30|TRBD1
TGTGCCTGCACCACAGGGGATTATAGCACCGGGGAGCTGTTTTTT
CACTTGDYSTGELFF
>NA|TRBJ1-1|TRBV10-2|NA
TGCGCCAGCTCCCGGGGGGACAAGAACACTGAAGCTTTCTTT
CASSRGDKNTEAFF
>NA|TRBJ1-1|TRBV21-1|NA
TGTGCCAGCAGCCCTCGGGGGGGGGACAGGATGAACACTGAAGCTTTCTTT
CASSPRGGDRMNTEAFF
>once|TRBJ1-2|TRBV5-4|NA
TGTGCCAGCAGCTTGGGGCTATCTAACTATGGCTACACCTTC
CASSLGLSNYGYTF
>NA|TRBJ1-5|TRBV7-8|TRBD1
TGTGCCAGCAGCTTAAGTCGTACGACAGGGAATCAGCCCCAGCATTTT
CASSLSRTTGNQPQHF
>NA|TRBJ2-1|TRBV7-8|TRBD2
TGTGCCAGCAGCTTAAGTGCACTAGCGGGGGGGGACACTGAGCAGTTCTTC
CASSLSALAGGDTEQFF
>NA|TRBJ1-1|TRBV7-8|NA
TGTGCCAGCAGCTTGGGGGAGAGAACTGAAGCTTTCTTT
CASSLGERTEAFF
>NA|TRBJ1-4|TRBV2|NA
TGTGCCAGCAGTAGGGGCATTCTGAATGAAAAACTGTTTTTT
CASSRGILNEKLFF
>NA|TRBJ2-1|TRBV27|NA
TGTGCCAGCAGTTCCCTATCATTGGGGAATGAGCAGTTCTTC
CASSSLSLGNEQFF
>NA|TRBJ1-2|TRBV5-5|NA
TGTGCCAGCAGCTTAGAACATTACTATGGCTACACCTTC
CASSLEHYYGYTF
>NA|TRBJ1-2|TRBV7-2|NA
TGTGCCAGCAGCTTAGATGGTAACTATGGCTACACCTTC
CASSLDGNYGYTF
>NA|TRBJ1-1|TRBV5-4|TRBD1
TGTGCCAGCAGCTTGGGACAGGGGGTTGGGGTGACTGAAGCTTTCTTT
CASSLGQGVGVTEAFF
>NA|TRBJ1-1|TRBV6-6|TRBD1
TGTGCCAGCAGTACCCGGACAGGGAACACTGAAGCTTTCTTT
CASSTRTGNTEAFF
>NA|TRBJ2-7|TRBV11-1|NA
TGTGCCAGCAGCTTAGGATGGACAGCGAACTCCTACGAGCAGTACTTC
CASSLGWTANSYEQYF
>NA|TRBJ2-7|TRBV10-3|TRBD1
TGTGCCATCAGTGAAATCCGGACAGGGAGGCCCTACGAGCAGTACTTC
CAISEIRTGRPYEQYF
>NA|TRBJ1-1|TRBV18|NA
TGTGCCAGCTCACCTACTATGGTTACGGGGGAAGGAGGGACTGAAGCTTTCTTT
CASSPTMVTGEGGTEAFF
>NA|TRBJ2-5|TRBV2|TRBD2
TGTGCCAGCACTGGGGGGGGAATTCAAGAGACCCAGTACTTC
CASTGGGIQETQYF
>NA|TRBJ2-2|TRBV19|NA
TGTGCCAGTAGTATGATCCGGGGGAGCACCGGGGAGCTGTTTTTT
CASSMIRGSTGELFF
>NA|TRBJ2-4|TRBV30|TRBD1
TGTGCCTGGAGTGAGGGACAGGGGGGCCTGTACATTCAGTACTTC
CAWSEGQGGLYIQYF
>few|TRBJ2-5|TRBV7-8|TRBD2
TGTGCCAGCAGCTTCCGTCGGACTAGCGAGTACCAAGAGACCCAGTACTTC
CASSFRRTSEYQETQYF
>NA|TRBJ1-1|TRBV2|TRBD1
TGTGCCAGCAGTTTAGGGGGCAACACTGAAGCTTTCTTT
CASSLGGNTEAFF
>NA|TRBJ1-4|TRBV28|NA
TGTGCCAGCAGTTCCGTTTGGGGGGCTACTAATGAAAAACTGTTTTTT
CASSSVWGATNEKLFF
>once|TRBJ2-7|TRBV2|NA
TGTGCCTCGACAGAAACCTACGAGCAGTACTTC
CASTETYEQYF
>NA|TRBJ1-6|TRBV10-2|NA
TGCGCCAGCAGCACCTCACAGGATTCACCCCTCCACTTT
CASSTSQDSPLHF
>NA|TRBJ2-7|TRBV5-1|NA
TGCGCCAGCAGCCGACAGTCAGCCGGGGCCTACGAGCAGTACTTC
CASSRQSAGAYEQYF
>NA|TRBJ2-7|TRBV27|TRBD1
TGTGCCAGCAGGGACAGGGCATTCTACGAGCAGTACTTC
CASRDRAFYEQYF
>NA|TRBJ1-1|TRBV29-1|TRBD1
TGCAGCGTTGAGACAGGGGGAACTGAAGCTTTCTTT
CSVETGGTEAFF
>NA|TRBJ2-7|TRBV2|TRBD1
TGTGCCAGCAGTCGGGACAGGGGTTACGAGCAGTACTTC
CASSRDRGYEQYF
>NA|TRBJ1-2|TRBV30|NA
TGTGCCTGGAGTGTTTTAACAAGTGGCTATGGCTACACCTTC
CAWSVLTSGYGYTF
>NA|TRBJ1-5|TRBV28|TRBD1
TGTGCCAGCAGCCCACAGGGGGCGTCGGCTCAGCCCCAGCATTTT
CASSPQGASAQPQHF
>few|TRBJ2-7|TRBV4-1|TRBD2
TGCGCCAGCAGCCAAGGGCTAGCGGGTGCGTACGAGCAGTACTTC
CASSQGLAGAYEQYF
>once|TRBJ2-1|TRBV9|TRBD2
TGTGCCAGCAGCGCCCGGCCCCATAGCGGGATCAATGAGCAGTTCTTC
CASSARPHSGINEQFF
>NA|TRBJ2-5|TRBV4-1|NA
TGCGCCAGCAGCCCAGGAGGGGTTGAAGAGACCCAGTACTTC
CASSPGGVEETQYF
>few|TRBJ1-1|TRBV19|NA
TGTGCCAGTTCCCTCCTGACGCGGACTGAAGCTTTCTTT
CASSLLTRTEAFF
>NA|TRBJ1-2|TRBV14|NA
TGTGCCAGCAGCCAAGAGCAAGGGGTCGGCTATGGCTACACCTTC
CASSQEQGVGYGYTF
>NA|TRBJ1-2|TRBV9|NA
TGTGCCAGCAGCCTTCGACAGGAGGATAACTATGGCTACACCTTC
CASSLRQEDNYGYTF
>few|TRBJ2-3|TRBV28|TRBD2
TGTGCCAGCAGGGACGGGACTAGCGGACTTAAACGAGGAGATACGCAGTATTTT
CASRDGTSGLKRGDTQYF
>NA|TRBJ1-1|TRBV6-5|TRBD1
TGTGCCAGCAGTTACTTGGGACAGGGCTTGAACACTGAAGCTTTCTTT
CASSYLGQGLNTEAFF
>few|TRBJ2-1|TRBV7-8|TRBD2
TGTGCCAGCAGCTTAGGTGGCCTAGCGGGATCCTACAATGAGCAGTTCTTC
CASSLGGLAGSYNEQFF
>few|TRBJ1-4|TRBV5-5|NA
TGTGCCAGCAGCTTGTTGACGAATGAAAAACTGTTTTTT
CASSLLTNEKLFF
>few|TRBJ1-1|TRBV29-1|TRBD1
TGCAGCGTTGTCAGGGGGGACACTGAAGCTTTCTTT
CSVVRGDTEAFF
>few|TRBJ1-2|TRBV7-9|TRBD1
TGTGCCAGCAGCAAGGGACAGGGGTATGGCTACACCTTC
CASSKGQGYGYTF
>NA|TRBJ1-2|TRBV7-9|NA
TGTGCCAGCAGGAGTGGGATCTATGGCTACACCTTC
CASRSGIYGYTF
>NA|TRBJ2-7|TRBV6-1|TRBD2
TGTGCCAGCAGTGTAGCGGGAGGCCCCTACGAGCAGTACTTC
CASSVAGGPYEQYF
>NA|TRBJ2-7|TRBV23-1|TRBD2
TGCGCCAGCAGTCAATCGGGACCCCTCGAGCGGGAGTTTGAATGGGAGCAGTACTTC
CASSQSGPLEREFEWEQYF
>NA|TRBJ2-3|TRBV18|NA
TGTGCCAGCTCACCATTAGCGAGTAGCACAGATACGCAGTATTTT
CASSPLASSTDTQYF
>NA|TRBJ2-1|TRBV4-2|NA
TGTGCCAGCAGCCAAGATGGGACTCCAAGCTCCTACAATGAGCAGTTCTTC
CASSQDGTPSSYNEQFF
>NA|TRBJ2-7|TRBV28|NA
TGTGCCAGCAGTTTTCCCGGCTCCTACGAGCAGTACTTC
CASSFPGSYEQYF